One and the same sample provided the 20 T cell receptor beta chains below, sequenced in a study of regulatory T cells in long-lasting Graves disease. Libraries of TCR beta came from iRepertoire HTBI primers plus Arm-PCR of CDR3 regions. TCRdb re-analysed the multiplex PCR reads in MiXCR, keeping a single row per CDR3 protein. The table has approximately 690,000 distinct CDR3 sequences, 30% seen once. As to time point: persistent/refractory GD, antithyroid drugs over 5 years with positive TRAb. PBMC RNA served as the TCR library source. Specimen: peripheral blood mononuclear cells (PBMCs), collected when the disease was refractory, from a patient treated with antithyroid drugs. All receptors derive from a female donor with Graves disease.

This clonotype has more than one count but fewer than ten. This chain's CDR3 is CASSLGTRREKLFF. In DNA form, the CDR3 reads TGTGCCAGCAGTTTAGGAACAAGGCGTGAAAAACTGTTTTTT. The chain combines TRBV12-3 or TRBV12-4 with TRBJ1-4; D ambiguous. The CDR3 is 14 residues long. Trimming removed 1 base at V and 7 bases at J, with 10 bases between.

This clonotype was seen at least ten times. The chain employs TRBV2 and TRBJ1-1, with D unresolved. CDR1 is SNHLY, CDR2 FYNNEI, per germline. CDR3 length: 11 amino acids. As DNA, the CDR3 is TGTGCGGGCGCAGTTGACACTGAAGCTTTCTTT. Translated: CAGAVDTEAFF.

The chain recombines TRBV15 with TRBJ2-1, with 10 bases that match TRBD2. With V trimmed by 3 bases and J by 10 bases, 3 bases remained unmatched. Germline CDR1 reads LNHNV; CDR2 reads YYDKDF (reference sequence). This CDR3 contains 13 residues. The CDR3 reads CATSRLAGEEQFF. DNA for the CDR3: TGTGCCACCAGCAGGCTAGCGGGAGAAGAGCAGTTCTTC. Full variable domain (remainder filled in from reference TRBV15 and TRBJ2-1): DAMVIQNPRYQVTQFGKPVTLSCSQTLNHNVMYWYQQKSSQAPKLLFHYYDKDFNNEADTPDNFQSRRPNTSFCFLDIRSPGLGDTAMYLCATSRLAGEEQFFGPGTRLTVL.

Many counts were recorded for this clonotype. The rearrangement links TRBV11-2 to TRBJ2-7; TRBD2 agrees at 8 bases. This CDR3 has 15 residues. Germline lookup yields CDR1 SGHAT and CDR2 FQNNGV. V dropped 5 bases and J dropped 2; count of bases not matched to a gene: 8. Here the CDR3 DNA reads TGTGCCAGCAGCCGTTTGGGCGGGAGGACCTACGAGCAGTACTTC. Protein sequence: CASSRLGGRTYEQYF.

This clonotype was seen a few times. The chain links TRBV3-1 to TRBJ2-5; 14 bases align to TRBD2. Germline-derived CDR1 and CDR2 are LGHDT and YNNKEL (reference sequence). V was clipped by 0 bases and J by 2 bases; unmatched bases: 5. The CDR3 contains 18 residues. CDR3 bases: TGTGCCAGCAGCCAAGATTGGGGGACTAGCGGGGGACAAGAGACCCAGTACTTC. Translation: CASSQDWGTSGGQETQYF.

The CDR3 loop reads CASTPVGGRNTEAFF. In DNA, the CDR3 is TGTGCCAGCACTCCCGTCGGCGGCCGGAACACTGAAGCTTTCTTT. This chain uses TRBV6-2 or TRBV6-3 with TRBJ1-1; D gene uncertain. Germline values: CDR1 MNHEY, CDR2 SVGEGT. The CDR3 extends over 15 amino acids. V shed 7 bases and J shed 1 base, with 16 bases lying between them.

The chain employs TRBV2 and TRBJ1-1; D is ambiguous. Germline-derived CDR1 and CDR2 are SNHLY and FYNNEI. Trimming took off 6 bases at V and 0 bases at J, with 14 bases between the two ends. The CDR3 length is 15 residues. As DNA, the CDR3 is TGTGCCAGCAGCTCCACCCGACCCTTGAACACTGAAGCTTTCTTT. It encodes CASSSTRPLNTEAFF.

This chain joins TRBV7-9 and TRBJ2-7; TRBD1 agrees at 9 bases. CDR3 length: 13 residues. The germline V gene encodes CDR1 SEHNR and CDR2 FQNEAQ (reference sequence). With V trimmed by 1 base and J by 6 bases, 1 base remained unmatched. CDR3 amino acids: CASSLETGGEQYF. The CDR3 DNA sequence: TGTGCCAGCAGCTTAGAGACAGGGGGCGAGCAGTACTTC.

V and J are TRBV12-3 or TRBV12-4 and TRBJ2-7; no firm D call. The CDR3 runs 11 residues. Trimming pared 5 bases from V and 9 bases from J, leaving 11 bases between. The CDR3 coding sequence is TGTGCCAGCAGTGAAATGTCTGGGCAGTACTTC. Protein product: CASSEMSGQYF.

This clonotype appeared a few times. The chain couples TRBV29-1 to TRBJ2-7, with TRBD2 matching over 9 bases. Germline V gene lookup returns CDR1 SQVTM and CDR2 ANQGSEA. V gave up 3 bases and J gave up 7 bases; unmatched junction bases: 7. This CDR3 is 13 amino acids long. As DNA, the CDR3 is TGCAGCGTTGATCGAATAGCGGGAGATGAGCAGTACTTC. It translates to CSVDRIAGDEQYF.

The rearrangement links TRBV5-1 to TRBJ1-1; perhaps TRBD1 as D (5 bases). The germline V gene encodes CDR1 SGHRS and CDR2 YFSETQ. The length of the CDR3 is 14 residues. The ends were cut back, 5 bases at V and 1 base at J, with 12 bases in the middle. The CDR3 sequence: CASREGLPNTEAFF. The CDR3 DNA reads TGCGCCAGCAGAGAGGGACTCCCGAACACTGAAGCTTTCTTT.

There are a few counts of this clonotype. The CDR3 loop is CACTVDGYGYTF. The CDR3 nucleotides are TGTGCCTGTACGGTAGATGGCTATGGCTACACCTTC. The chain recombines TRBV30 with TRBJ1-2; D is unclear. Germline CDR1 is GTSNPN and CDR2 is SVGIG (reference sequence). The CDR3 is 12 residues long. Between the trimmed V and J ends, which lost 6 bases and 4 bases, there was a span of 12 bases.

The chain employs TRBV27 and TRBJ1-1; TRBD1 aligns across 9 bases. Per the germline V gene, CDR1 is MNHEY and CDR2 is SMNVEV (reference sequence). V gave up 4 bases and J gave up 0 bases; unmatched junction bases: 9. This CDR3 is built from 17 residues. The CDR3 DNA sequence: TGTGCCAGCAGTTATCGACAGGGGGGACAAATGAACACTGAAGCTTTCTTT. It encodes CASSYRQGGQMNTEAFF.

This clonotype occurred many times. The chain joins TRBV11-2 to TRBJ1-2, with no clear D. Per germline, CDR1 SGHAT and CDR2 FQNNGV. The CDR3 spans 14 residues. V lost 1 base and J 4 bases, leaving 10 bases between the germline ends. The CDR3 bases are TGTGCCAGCAGCTTAGCGTCCCGCGGCTATGGCTACACCTTC. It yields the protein CASSLASRGYGYTF.

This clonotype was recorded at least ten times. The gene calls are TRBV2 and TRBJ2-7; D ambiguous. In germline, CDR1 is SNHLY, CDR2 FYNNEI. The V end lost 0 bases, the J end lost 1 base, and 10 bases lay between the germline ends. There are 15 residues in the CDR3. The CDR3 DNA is TGTGCCAGCAGTGAAGCGCAATCCAGTTCCTACGAGCAGTACTTC. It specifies CASSEAQSSSYEQYF.

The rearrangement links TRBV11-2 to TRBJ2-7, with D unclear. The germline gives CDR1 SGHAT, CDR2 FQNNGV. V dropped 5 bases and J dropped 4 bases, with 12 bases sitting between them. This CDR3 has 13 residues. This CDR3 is CASSPPLNYEQYF. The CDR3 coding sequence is TGTGCCAGCAGCCCTCCCCTTAATTACGAGCAGTACTTC. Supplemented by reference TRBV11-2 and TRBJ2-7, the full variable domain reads EAGVAQSPRYKIIEKRQSVAFWCNPISGHATLYWYQQILGQGPKLLIQFQNNGVVDDSQLPKDRFSAERLKGVDSTLKIQPAKLEDSAVYLCASSPPLNYEQYFGPGTRLTVT.

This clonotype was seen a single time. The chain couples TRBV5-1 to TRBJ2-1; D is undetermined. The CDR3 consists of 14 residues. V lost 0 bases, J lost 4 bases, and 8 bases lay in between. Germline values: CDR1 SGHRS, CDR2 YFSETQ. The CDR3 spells CASSLAEGYNEQFF. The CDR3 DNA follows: TGCGCCAGCAGCTTGGCCGAAGGTTACAATGAGCAGTTCTTC.

The CDR3: CASSIQGGTYNEQFF. The CDR3 DNA is TGTGCCAGCAGTATACAGGGGGGAACCTACAATGAGCAGTTCTTC. This chain joins TRBV6-1 and TRBJ2-1, with 8 bases lining up with TRBD1. This CDR3 spans 15 amino acids. CDR1 is MNHNS, CDR2 SASEGT, per germline. J was trimmed by 2 bases and V by 5 bases; bases with no gene match: 5.

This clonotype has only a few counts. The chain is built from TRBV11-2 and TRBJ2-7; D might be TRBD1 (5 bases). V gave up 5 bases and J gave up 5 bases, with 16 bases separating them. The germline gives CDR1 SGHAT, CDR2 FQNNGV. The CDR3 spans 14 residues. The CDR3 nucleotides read TGTGCCAGCAGCCCGACCCCTCCAGGGAACGAGCAGTACTTC. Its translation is CASSPTPPGNEQYF. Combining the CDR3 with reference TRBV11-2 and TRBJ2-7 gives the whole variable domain EAGVAQSPRYKIIEKRQSVAFWCNPISGHATLYWYQQILGQGPKLLIQFQNNGVVDDSQLPKDRFSAERLKGVDSTLKIQPAKLEDSAVYLCASSPTPPGNEQYFGPGTRLTVT.

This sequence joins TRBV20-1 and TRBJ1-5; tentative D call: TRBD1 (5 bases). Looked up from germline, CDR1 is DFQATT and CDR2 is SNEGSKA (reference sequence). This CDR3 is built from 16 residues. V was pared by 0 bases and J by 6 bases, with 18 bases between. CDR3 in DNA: TGCAGTGCTAGAGAGGGCTTGGGAGGGGTCACTCAGCCCCAGCATTTT. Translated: CSAREGLGGVTQPQHF.